This T cell receptor (beta chain) comes out of a study of blood T cells in healthy people across ages. V lost 1 base, J lost 1 base, and 13 bases lay in between. Germline CDR1 and CDR2: MGHRA and YSYEKL. This CDR3 spans 16 amino acids. Peripheral blood, 9.5 to 10 milliliters per donor, was collected. As regards this clonotype: Antigen unknown.

Broader study findings: Age brought a roughly linear fall in TCR beta diversity measured per million T cells. Relative to aged donors, long-lived donors carried more naive CD4+ cells and displayed higher diversity.

Alongside a J-beta primer mix, a sample-barcoded 5' primer served in a second PCR lasting about 7 to 12 cycles. TCRdb ran MiXCR on the 5' RACE reads and lists one entry per CDR3 protein. The sample lists about a million distinct CDR3 sequences, roughly two fifths occurring once. This TCR was sampled from a man between 18 and 35 years old in good health. The J gene is TRBJ1-2, the V gene TRBV4-1; no firm D call. The sequencing sample was made of blood. CDR3 coding DNA: TGCGCCAGCAGCCAAGGACGTGGGCAGCTTAACTATGGCTACACCTTC. Protein product: CASSQGRGQLNYGYTF.